The source of this T cell receptor beta chain is a study of blood T cell repertoires in COVID-19. Study background: The analysed material was cDNA or gDNA that came from T cells, B-cell-depleted T cells, or PBMCs.

Allocation to cohorts depended on clinical history reported by the participants. Within the 2 weeks before study entry, each person in the exposed group met a COVID-19 case. This CDR3 contains 16 residues. The germline gives CDR1 SEHNR, CDR2 FQNEAQ (reference sequence). V was cut by 2 bases and J by 6 bases, with 16 bases left in between. This clone occurred once. Per the original data handling: Cell counts per sample came from amplifying reference gene primers. Sequencing was performed with immunoSEQ multiplex PCR; in TCRdb, only in-frame clones are kept and a portion is missing. V and J calls and clone size are given by that table; D and trimming were obtained from the DNA. The sample lists 190,000 or so clones, 65% to 90% occurring once.

This sequence originates from a woman between 25 and 40 years old who had been exposed to COVID-19. The sequencing sample was made of PBMCs or T cells enriched from blood (not recorded which). The rearrangement uses TRBV7-9 and TRBJ2-2, with a tentative D call TRBD2 (5 bases). CDR3 coding DNA: TGTGCCAGCAGCTTAAATTCGCGGGCCTGGGCCGGGGAGCTGTTTTTT. This encodes CASSLNSRAWAGELFF.